This T cell receptor (beta chain) came from a study of T cells after yellow fever vaccination. About the research overall: Preparation of the low-cell-number fractions used SMART-Seq v4 Ultra Low Input. Study-level findings and limits: The presence of abundant clonotypes contaminating from the bulk population was possible in FACS-sorted repertoires. A large majority of primary-vaccination clones showed up again after the booster (96% CD4, about 87% CD8).

About this clonotype itself: No antigen is known for it.

Researchers made TCR cDNA using 5'RACE template switching, and this step added a universal primer site and UMIs. TCRdb called the 5' RACE reads again in MiXCR, with one record for every CDR3 protein. The table has some 350,000 distinct CDR3 sequences, roughly 6.2% seen once. Germline trimming cut 6 bases from V and 5 bases from J; bases unmatched to any gene: 12. The CDR3 contains 14 residues. CDR1 DFQATT and CDR2 SNEGSKA come from the germline V gene (reference sequence). This specimen consisted of PBMCs, obtained 5 days after the yellow fever booster vaccination. The source of this sequence is a young man who received the YFV17D yellow fever vaccine. J is TRBJ2-7 and V is TRBV20-1, with 8 nucleotides matching TRBD2. The CDR3 region is CSAITGLGSDEQYF. As DNA, the CDR3 is TGCAGTGCAATTACGGGACTAGGATCAGACGAGCAGTACTTC.